This T cell receptor (beta chain) came from a study of graft-versus-host responses after intestinal transplantation. TCRdb keeps only in-frame clones here, not all; method: immunoSEQ multiplex PCR. This sample has around 92,000 clones, with about 83% found just once. In regard to this clone: Its matching antigen is unknown.

Study results and caveats: Some GvH clones were seen earlier in gut or blood, suggesting intestinal origin. Peak circulating GvH clone levels were associated with early post-transplant HvG declines. Some patients had graft-donor T cell macrochimerism, and their allografts showed high graft-versus-host to host-versus-graft clonal ratios.

The receptor was isolated from a human patient who received an intestinal transplant, so some T cells may come from the graft donor. Sequencing used PBMCs, obtained 255 days after intestinal transplant.

The DNA of the CDR3 is TGTGCCAGCAGTTTATCCTTTGCAGGGGGCGGGGGCTACACCTTC. The encoded protein is CASSLSFAGGGGYTF. This chain uses TRBV27 with TRBJ1-2; TRBD1 agrees at 8 bases. The trim removed 0 bases at V and 8 bases at J, leaving 8 bases unmatched. This CDR3 has 15 residues. In germline, CDR1 is MNHEY, CDR2 SMNVEV (reference sequence).